This T cell receptor (beta chain) was recovered during a study of long-term antiretroviral therapy in people with HIV. Study results and limitations: Increased diversity was seen after ART, yet it remained lower than in transplant donor controls. Pre-ART clonal expansion yielded clones that dominated the repertoire at all time points.

Each participant with HIV received care in the United States. The immunoSEQ assay was v3.0, run at survey level. Assay: immunoSEQ multiplex PCR; the TCRdb copy retains only in-frame clones and omits some. The sample includes 25,000 to 35,000 clones, more than 75% of them seen just once. Germline CDR1 is LGHNA and CDR2 is YSLEER. There are 15 residues in the CDR3. V was cut by 0 bases and J by 4 bases, with 12 bases left in between. As for this clone: Its specificity is not known.

This receptor was identified in a man aged 50 or older with HIV. J is TRBJ1-1 and V is TRBV4-3; a weak D match, TRBD1 (5 bases). This material consisted of unsorted PBMCs, taken 2 years after starting antiretroviral therapy. The CDR3 reads CASSQDIGVVTEAFF. CDR3 in DNA: TGCGCCAGCAGCCAAGATATAGGGGTCGTCACTGAAGCTTTCTTT.